This TCR beta chain appears in the sequencing data of a study of monozygotic twins with inflammatory bowel disease (dated by TCRdb to the late 2010s). Broadly, across the study: A total of roughly 28 monozygotic twin pairs were included in the full study, comprising nine German pairs (four IBD-concordant, five IBD-discordant) and 19 IBD-discordant Danish pairs. Disease-associated traits were sought mainly through comparisons between IBD patients and their genetically identical healthy co-twins within discordant pairs. Each individual had, on average, about 151 000 unique TCRalpha sequences and 181 000 unique TCRbeta sequences available for analysis. Beyond this particular receptor, the publication reports: TCRbeta repertoire diversity, by inverse Simpson index, was decreased in IBD patients compared with their healthy co-twins. The analysis was unable to tell different T cell subtypes apart. Because patients were on differing immunosuppressive treatments, the repertoires may have picked up extra background noise and inter-individual variability. Concordant and discordant twins showed no difference in repertoire similarity, possibly because of limited statistical power. The results gave no support for a single strong signal or clonotype linked to IBD. Fewer clonotypes were shared with other individuals by IBD patients than by healthy twins, most markedly in patients showing signs of disease activity.

According to the germline V gene, CDR1 reads ENHRY and CDR2 reads SYGVKD. Counted from cysteine to phenylalanine, this CDR3 has 14 amino acids. The coding DNA is unavailable. The library came from 5' RACE. For each TCR library, 3,000 to 4,000 ng of total RNA was used. For each sample, cDNA was synthesized in eight separate reactions using SMARTScribe reverse transcriptase. Unique molecular identifiers containing a 6-nucleotide sample barcode were introduced through template switching during cDNA synthesis. Amplification of TCRalpha and TCRbeta cDNA involved two nested PCRs of about 15 and 9 cycles, and each PCR was followed by bead purification. Before amplification, the cDNA was both treated with uracil DNA-glycosylase and purified with the QIAquick PCR purification kit. The second PCR added Illumina TruSeq-compatible adapters along with sample-specific barcodes. TapeStation and Qubit were used to check library quality and concentration, and roughly 4.6 ng of each library was pooled. Sequencing of pooled libraries was carried out on an Illumina HiSeq2500 single-index Rapid Run using 2 x 100 bp reads and custom sequencing primers. In the authors' own workflow: MiGEC version 1.2.6 was used for UMI-based consensus assembly, which corrected PCR and sequencing errors. V(D)J alignment, clonotype assembly and CDR3 extraction were performed with MiXCR version 2.1.1. To normalise gene usage, clonotype sharing and MAIT/NKT TCR abundance, the analysis used the top 1000, 10 000 and 20 000 clonotypes per sample. After downsampling to 27 000 UMIs, diversity was calculated as the inverse Simpson index using the vegan R package. Paired Mann-Whitney U tests were applied to discordant twin pairs, with Benjamini-Hochberg correction for multiple testing. Reprocessed by TCRdb, the reads give a single entry per CDR3 protein sequence, without DNA. These V and J calls derive from TCRdb rather than the authors' analysis. Per the sample table, the count is some 440,000 distinct CDR3 sequences. Together, the top ten hold about 2.2% of the sample.

From each donor, an approximately 2.5 ml peripheral blood sample was collected into PAXgene tubes and stored at -80 degrees C. Without any T cell sorting, total RNA was extracted from whole blood using the PAXgene blood miRNA kit on an automated QIAcube. Peripheral blood from monozygotic twin pairs concordant or discordant for inflammatory bowel disease was subjected to deep TCRalpha and TCRbeta repertoire profiling with unique molecular barcoding. Smoking habits were recorded for all twin pairs, and each individual was classified as a current, former or never smoker. Comment on this clonotype: What this receptor recognizes is not known.

Specimen: blood. The rearrangement combines TRBV10-3 with TRBJ1-2; TCRdb calls TRBD1, which cannot be checked without DNA. This TCR was recovered from a human donor with ulcerative colitis or Crohn's disease, or a healthy co-twin of an affected twin (not recorded which). The CDR3 reads as follows: CAISEAQGDYGYTF.